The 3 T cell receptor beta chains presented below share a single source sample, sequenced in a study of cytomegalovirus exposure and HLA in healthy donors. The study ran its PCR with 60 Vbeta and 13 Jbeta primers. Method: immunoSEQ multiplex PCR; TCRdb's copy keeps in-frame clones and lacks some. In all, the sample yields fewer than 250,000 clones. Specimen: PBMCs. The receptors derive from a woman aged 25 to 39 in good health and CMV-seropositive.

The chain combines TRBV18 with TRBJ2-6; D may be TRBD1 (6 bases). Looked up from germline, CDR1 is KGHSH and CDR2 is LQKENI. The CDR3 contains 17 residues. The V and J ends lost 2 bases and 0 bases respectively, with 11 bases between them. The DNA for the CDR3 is TGTGCCAGCTCACCAGTGGACAGTTACTCTGGGGCCAACGTCCTGACTTTC. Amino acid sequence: CASSPVDSYSGANVLTF.

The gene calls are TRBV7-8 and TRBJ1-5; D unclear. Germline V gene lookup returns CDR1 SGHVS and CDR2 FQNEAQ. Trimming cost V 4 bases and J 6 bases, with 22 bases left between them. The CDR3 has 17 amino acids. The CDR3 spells CASSSSPQVGGSQPQHF. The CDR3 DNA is TGTGCCAGCAGCTCTTCCCCCCAGGTCGGAGGGAGTCAGCCCCAGCATTTT.

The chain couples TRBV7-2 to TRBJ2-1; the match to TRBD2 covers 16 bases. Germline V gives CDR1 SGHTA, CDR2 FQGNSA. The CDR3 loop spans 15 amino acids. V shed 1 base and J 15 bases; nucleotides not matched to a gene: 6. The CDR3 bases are TGTGCCAGCAGCTTAGGTGGGACTAGCGGGAGGGCTACGTTCTTC. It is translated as CASSLGGTSGRATFF.